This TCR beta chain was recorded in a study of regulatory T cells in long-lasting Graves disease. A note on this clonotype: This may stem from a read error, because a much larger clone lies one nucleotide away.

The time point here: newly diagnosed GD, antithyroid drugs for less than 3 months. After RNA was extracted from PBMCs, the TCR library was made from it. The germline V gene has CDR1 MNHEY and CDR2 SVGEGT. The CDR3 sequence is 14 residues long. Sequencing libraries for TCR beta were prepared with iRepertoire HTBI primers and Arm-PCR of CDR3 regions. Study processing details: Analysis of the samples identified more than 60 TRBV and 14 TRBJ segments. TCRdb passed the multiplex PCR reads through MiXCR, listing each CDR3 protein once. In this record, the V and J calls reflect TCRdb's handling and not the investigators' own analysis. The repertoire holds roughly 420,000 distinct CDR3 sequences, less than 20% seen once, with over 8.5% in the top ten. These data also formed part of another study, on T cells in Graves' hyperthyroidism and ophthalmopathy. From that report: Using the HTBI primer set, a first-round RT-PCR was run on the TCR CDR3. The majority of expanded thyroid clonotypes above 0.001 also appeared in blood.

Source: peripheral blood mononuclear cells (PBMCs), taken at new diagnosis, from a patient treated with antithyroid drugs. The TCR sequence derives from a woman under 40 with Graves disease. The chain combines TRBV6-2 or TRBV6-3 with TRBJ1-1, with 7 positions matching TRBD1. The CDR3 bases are TGTGCCAACAGTGCTCCAGGGGGGAACACTGAAGCTTTCTTT. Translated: CANSAPGGNTEAFF.